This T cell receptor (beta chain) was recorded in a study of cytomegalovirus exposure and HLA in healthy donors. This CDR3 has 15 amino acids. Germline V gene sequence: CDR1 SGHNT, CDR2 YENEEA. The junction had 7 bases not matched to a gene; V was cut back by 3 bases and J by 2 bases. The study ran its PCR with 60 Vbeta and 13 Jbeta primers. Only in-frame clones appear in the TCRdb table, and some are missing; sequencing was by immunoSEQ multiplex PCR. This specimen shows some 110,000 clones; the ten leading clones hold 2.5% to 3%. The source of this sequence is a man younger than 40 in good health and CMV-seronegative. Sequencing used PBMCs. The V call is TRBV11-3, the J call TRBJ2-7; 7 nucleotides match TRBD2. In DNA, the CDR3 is TGTGCCAGCAGCTTCTCCTCTAGCGGTACCTACGAGCAGTACTTC. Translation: CASSFSSSGTYEQYF.